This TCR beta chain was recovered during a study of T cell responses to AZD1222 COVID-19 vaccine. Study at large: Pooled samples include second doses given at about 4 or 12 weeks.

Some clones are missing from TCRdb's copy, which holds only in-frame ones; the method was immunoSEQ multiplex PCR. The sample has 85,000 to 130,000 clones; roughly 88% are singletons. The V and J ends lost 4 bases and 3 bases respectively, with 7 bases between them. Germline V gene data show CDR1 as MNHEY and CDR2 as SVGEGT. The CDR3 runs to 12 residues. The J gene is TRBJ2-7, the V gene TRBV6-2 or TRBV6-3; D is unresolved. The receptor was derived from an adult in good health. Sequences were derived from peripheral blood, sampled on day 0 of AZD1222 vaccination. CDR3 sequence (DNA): TGTGCCAGCAGTTCCCTCGACTACGAGCAGTACTTC. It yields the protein CASSSLDYEQYF.